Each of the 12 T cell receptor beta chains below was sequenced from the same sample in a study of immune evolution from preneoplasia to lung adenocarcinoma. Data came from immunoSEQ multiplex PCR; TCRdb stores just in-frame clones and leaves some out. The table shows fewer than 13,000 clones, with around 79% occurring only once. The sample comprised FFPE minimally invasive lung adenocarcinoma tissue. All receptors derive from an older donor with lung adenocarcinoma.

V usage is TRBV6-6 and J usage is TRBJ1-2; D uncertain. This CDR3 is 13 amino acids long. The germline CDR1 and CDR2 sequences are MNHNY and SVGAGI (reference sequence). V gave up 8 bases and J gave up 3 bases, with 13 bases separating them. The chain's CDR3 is CASAQSAYYGYTF. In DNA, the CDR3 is TGTGCCAGCGCCCAGTCGGCCTACTATGGCTACACCTTC.

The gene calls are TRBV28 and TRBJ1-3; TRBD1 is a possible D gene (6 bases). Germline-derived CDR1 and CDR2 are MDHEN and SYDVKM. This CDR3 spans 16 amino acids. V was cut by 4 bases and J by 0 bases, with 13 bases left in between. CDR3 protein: CASSSWGAGSGNTIYF. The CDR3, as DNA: TGTGCCAGCAGTTCTTGGGGGGCCGGCTCTGGAAACACCATATATTTT.

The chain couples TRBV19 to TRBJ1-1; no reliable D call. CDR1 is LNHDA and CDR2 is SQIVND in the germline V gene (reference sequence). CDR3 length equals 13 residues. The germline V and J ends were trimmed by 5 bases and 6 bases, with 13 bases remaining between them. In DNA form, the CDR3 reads TGTGCCAGTAGTGCGGACGTGGGCTCTGAAGCTTTCTTT. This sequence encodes CASSADVGSEAFF.

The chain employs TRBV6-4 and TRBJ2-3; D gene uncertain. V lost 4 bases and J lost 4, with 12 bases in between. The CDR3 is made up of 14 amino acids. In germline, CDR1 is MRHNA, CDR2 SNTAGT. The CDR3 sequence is CASSVVSTADTQYF. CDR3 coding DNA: TGTGCCAGCAGTGTGGTGTCAACTGCAGATACGCAGTATTTT.

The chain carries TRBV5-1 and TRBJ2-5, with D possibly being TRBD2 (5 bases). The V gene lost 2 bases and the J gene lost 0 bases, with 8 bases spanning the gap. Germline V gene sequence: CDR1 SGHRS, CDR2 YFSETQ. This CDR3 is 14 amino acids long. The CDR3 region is CASSFGSNQETQYF. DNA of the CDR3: TGCGCCAGCAGCTTTGGGAGCAACCAAGAGACCCAGTACTTC.

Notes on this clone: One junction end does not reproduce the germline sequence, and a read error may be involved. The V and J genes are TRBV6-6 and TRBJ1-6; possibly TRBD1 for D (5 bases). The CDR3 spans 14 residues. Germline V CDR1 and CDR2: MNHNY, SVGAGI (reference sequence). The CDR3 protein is CASIYGGANSPLHF. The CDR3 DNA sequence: TGTGCCAGCATTTACGGAGGGGCGAATTCACCCCTCCACTTT.

CDR3 nucleotides: TGTGCCAGCGAGGCAGGCGGTGGCTACACCTTC. It encodes CASEAGGGYTF. The chain recombines TRBV6-6 with TRBJ1-2, with D uncertain. The CDR3 is 11 amino acids. V dropped 8 bases and J dropped 7 bases, with 11 bases sitting between them. The germline gives CDR1 MNHNY, CDR2 SVGAGI (reference sequence).

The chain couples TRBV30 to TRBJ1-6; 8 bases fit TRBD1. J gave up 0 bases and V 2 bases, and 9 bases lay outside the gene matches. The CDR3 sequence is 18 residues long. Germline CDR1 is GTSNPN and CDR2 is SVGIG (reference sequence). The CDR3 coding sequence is TGTGCCTGGAGTTTCACTCGGACAGGGAGCTCCTATAATTCACCCCTCCACTTT. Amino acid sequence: CAWSFTRTGSSYNSPLHF.

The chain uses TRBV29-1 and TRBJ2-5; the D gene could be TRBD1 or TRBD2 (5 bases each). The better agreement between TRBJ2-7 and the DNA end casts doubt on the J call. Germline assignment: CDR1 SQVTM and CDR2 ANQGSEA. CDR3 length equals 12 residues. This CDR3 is CSAIRDLGEQYF. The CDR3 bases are TGCAGCGCTATCCGGGACCTAGGCGAGCAGTACTTC.

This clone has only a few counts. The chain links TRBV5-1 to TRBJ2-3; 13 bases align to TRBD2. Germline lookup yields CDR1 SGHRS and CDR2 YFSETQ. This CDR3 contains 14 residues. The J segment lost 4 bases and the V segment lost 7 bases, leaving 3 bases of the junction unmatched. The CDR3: CASRTSGSADTQYF. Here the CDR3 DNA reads TGCGCCAGCCGGACTAGCGGGAGTGCAGATACGCAGTATTTT.

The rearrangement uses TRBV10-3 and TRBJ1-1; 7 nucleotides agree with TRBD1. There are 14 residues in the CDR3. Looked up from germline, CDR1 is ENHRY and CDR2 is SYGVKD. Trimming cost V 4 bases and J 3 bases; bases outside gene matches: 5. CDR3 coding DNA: TGTGCCATCAGTGTAGCCAGGGGGGACACTGAAGCTTTCTTT. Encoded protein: CAISVARGDTEAFF.

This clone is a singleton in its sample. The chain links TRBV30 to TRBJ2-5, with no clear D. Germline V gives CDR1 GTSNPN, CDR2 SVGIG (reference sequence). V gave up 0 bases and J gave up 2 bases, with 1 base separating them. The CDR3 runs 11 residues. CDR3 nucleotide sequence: TGTGCCTGGAGTGTTCAAGAGACCCAGTACTTC. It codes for CAWSVQETQYF.